Listed below are T cell receptor beta chains from one sample, sequenced in a study of T-cell reconstitution after alpha-beta-depleted transplantation in children. A single record per CDR3 protein comes from TCRdb applying MiXCR to the PCR reads. The sample records about a million distinct CDR3 sequences, less than 30% being singletons. The material was PBMCs, mostly from graft donor cells, obtained 360 days after TCRalphabeta/CD19-depleted stem cell transplant. These TCRs come from a boy under three years old who had a stem cell transplant for SCID, so the T cells may come from the graft donor. Each CDR3 is given without its conserved first and last residue. Clone size, where shown, is once, few, many, or a class for clones that have expanded.

v_call	clone_size	j_call	cdr3_aa
TRBV4-1	.	TRBJ1-3	ASSPGTASFSGNTIY
TRBV18	.	TRBJ1-4	ASSPLIRTNEKLF
TRBV7-2	.	TRBJ1-2	ASSLAGYYGYT
TRBV12-3/TRBV12-4	once	TRBJ2-2	ASSLGSRTATGELF
TRBV12-3/TRBV12-4	few	TRBJ2-1	ASIPWGANNEQF
TRBV7-2	.	TRBJ2-7	ASSLQGRTGPRDEQY
TRBV11-1	.	TRBJ1-1	ASSSQGRLGTEAF
TRBV18	few	TRBJ2-6	ASSPRGQGASGANVLT
TRBV20-1	.	TRBJ2-5	SAKAGGPGETQY
TRBV5-1	.	TRBJ2-1	ASRRQGTSDEQF